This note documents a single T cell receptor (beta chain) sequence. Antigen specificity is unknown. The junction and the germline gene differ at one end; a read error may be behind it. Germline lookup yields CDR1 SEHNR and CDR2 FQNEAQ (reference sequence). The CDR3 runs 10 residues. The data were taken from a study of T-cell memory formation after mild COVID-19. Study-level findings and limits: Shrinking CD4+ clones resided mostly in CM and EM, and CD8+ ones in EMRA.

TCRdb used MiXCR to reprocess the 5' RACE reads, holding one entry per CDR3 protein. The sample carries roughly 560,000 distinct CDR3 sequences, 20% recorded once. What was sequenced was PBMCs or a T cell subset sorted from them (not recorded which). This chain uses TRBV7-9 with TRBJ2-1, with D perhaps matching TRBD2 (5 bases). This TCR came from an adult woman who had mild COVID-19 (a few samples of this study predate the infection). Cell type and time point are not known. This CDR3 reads CASSLVEEVF. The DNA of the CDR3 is TGTGCCAGCAGCTTAGTCGAGGAGGTCTTC. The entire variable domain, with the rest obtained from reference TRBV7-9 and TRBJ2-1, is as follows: DTGVSQNPRHKITKRGQNVTFRCDPISEHNRLYWYRQTLGQGPEFLTYFQNEAQLEKSRLLSDRFSAERPKGSFSTLEIQRTEQGDSAMYLCASSLVEEVFGPGTRLTVL.